This paragraph reports one T cell receptor (beta chain). The antigen is not known. This may arise from a read error, as a much more abundant clone is one base away. Template material for TCR beta VDJ and CDR3 profiling consisted of genomic DNA. TCRdb ran MiXCR on the reads and lists one entry per CDR3 protein. The table includes about 210,000 distinct CDR3 sequences, 30% to 40% detected once. CDR3 length equals 15 residues. Germline V gene sequence: CDR1 WNHNN, CDR2 SYGVQD (reference sequence). This record belongs to a study of CD8+CD57+ T cells in acquired aplastic anemia. Study information: Sorted CD4+ and CD8+ cell DNA averaged about 3.5 ug. Roughly 11 million reads were obtained on average for healthy donor CD4+ cells.

General study findings and limits: Patients were compared with controls for CD8+ Simpson's diversity, and no significant difference emerged. A set of more than 25 CD8+ CDR3 sequences was shared between patients and controls, and these sequences appeared highly expressed in patients.

Material: sorted CD4+, CD8+, or CD8+CD57+ T cells (not recorded which) from PBMCs. The genes are TRBV10-1 and TRBJ1-3; unclear D gene. This sequence was found in a human donor in good health, serving as a control. The CDR3 nucleotides read TGCGCCACCCAAGAGGGCCGATTCTCTAGAAACACCATATATTTT. Translating it yields CATQEGRFSRNTIYF.